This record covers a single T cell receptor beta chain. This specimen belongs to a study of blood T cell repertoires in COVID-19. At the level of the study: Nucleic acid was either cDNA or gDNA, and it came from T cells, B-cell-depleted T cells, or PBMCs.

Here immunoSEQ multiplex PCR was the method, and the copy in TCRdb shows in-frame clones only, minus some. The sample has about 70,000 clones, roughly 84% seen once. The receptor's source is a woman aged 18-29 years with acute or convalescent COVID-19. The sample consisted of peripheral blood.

CDR3 protein: CASSLAITGPGELFF. In nucleotides, the CDR3 is TGCGCCAGCAGCTTGGCCATCACAGGGCCCGGGGAGCTGTTTTTT. V gene TRBV5-1 combines with J gene TRBJ2-2; perhaps TRBD1 as D (6 bases). This CDR3 has 15 residues. The ends were cut back, 0 bases at V and 6 bases at J, with 12 bases in the middle. Per the germline V gene, CDR1 is SGHRS and CDR2 is YFSETQ.